One and the same sample provided the 25 T cell receptor beta chains below, sequenced in a study of blood T cell repertoires in COVID-19. Data came from immunoSEQ multiplex PCR; TCRdb stores just in-frame clones and leaves some out. Among 150,000 to 250,000 clones listed, about four fifths were seen once. Sequenced input: PBMCs or T cells enriched from blood (not recorded which). Receptors were obtained from a man in his forties who had recovered from COVID-19.

The gene calls are TRBV7-9 and TRBJ1-2; 10 bases are a match to TRBD1. The J segment lost 6 bases and the V segment lost 5 bases, leaving 9 bases of the junction unmatched. Germline V CDR1 and CDR2: SEHNR, FQNEAQ (reference sequence). CDR3 length: 15 amino acids. CDR3: CASSNADRGQDGYTF. CDR3 DNA sequence: TGTGCCAGCAGCAACGCCGACAGGGGGCAAGATGGCTACACCTTC.

The chain couples TRBV20-1 to TRBJ1-2; the match to TRBD1 covers 8 bases. The length of the CDR3 is 17 residues. V shed 3 bases and J 8 bases; nucleotides not matched to a gene: 20. Germline assignment: CDR1 DFQATT and CDR2 SNEGSKA (reference sequence). CDR3 region: CSASPTDRVVGLMGYTF. In DNA, the CDR3 is TGCAGTGCTAGTCCAACGGACAGGGTGGTGGGATTAATGGGCTACACCTTC.

V is TRBV5-1 and J is TRBJ2-1; maybe TRBD2 (5 bases). Trimming pared 1 base from V and 5 bases from J, leaving 10 bases between. This CDR3 spans 14 amino acids. The germline CDR1 and CDR2 sequences are SGHRS and YFSETQ. The CDR3 reads CASSLTGRNNEQFF. The DNA of the CDR3 is TGCGCCAGCAGCTTGACGGGGAGAAACAATGAGCAGTTCTTC.

The gene calls are TRBV13 and TRBJ2-3; 14 bases are shared with TRBD2. Germline-derived CDR1 and CDR2 are PRHDT and FYEKMQ (reference sequence). Germline trimming cut 2 bases from V and 4 bases from J; bases unmatched to any gene: 5. This CDR3 is 17 amino acids long. Written as DNA, the CDR3 is TGTGCCAGCAGCTTACCCCCGGGACTAGCGGGGGCAGATACGCAGTATTTT. Residues: CASSLPPGLAGADTQYF.

This clone has just one count. This chain joins TRBV6-1 and TRBJ2-1; TRBD2 agrees at 9 bases. Germline V gives CDR1 MNHNS, CDR2 SASEGT. The length of the CDR3 is 12 residues. V shed 5 bases and J 10 bases; nucleotides not matched to a gene: 3. CDR3 sequence: CASSLLAGEQFF. The CDR3 DNA is TGTGCCAGCAGTCTCCTAGCGGGAGAGCAGTTCTTC.

The chain couples TRBV19 to TRBJ1-4; possibly TRBD1 for D (5 bases). Between the trimmed V and J ends, which lost 0 bases and 10 bases, there was a span of 15 bases. CDR3 length equals 15 residues. The germline V gene has CDR1 LNHDA and CDR2 SQIVND (reference sequence). CDR3 amino acids: CASSIERQGSAKLFF. The CDR3 bases are TGTGCCAGTAGTATAGAGCGGCAGGGTTCGGCAAAACTGTTTTTT.

The J gene is TRBJ2-5, the V gene TRBV3-1 (or the pseudogene TRBV3-2); TRBD2 agrees at 13 bases. The CDR3 spans 16 residues. Per germline, CDR1 LGHDT and CDR2 YNNKEL (reference sequence). The J segment lost 6 bases and the V segment lost 0 bases, leaving 4 bases of the junction unmatched. DNA for the CDR3: TGTGCCAGCAGCCAAGATCCGGGACTAGCGGGGAAGACCCAGTACTTC. Translated, it gives CASSQDPGLAGKTQYF.

The rearrangement links TRBV2 to TRBJ2-7; no reliable D call. Trimming shortened V by 4 bases and J by 1 base, and 8 bases separated the two germline ends. Looked up from germline, CDR1 is SNHLY and CDR2 is FYNNEI. The CDR3 totals 13 residues. The CDR3 spells CASSVSRSYEQYF. As DNA, the CDR3 is TGTGCCAGCAGTGTAAGCAGGTCCTACGAGCAGTACTTC.

This chain uses TRBV7-9 with TRBJ1-1, with D hard to call. CDR1 and CDR2 (germline): SEHNR, FQNEAQ (reference sequence). The V gene lost 3 bases and the J gene lost 7 bases, with 12 bases spanning the gap. The CDR3 is made up of 13 amino acids. CDR3 in amino acids: CASSFEGSGEAFF. The DNA of the CDR3 is TGTGCCAGCAGCTTTGAAGGGAGCGGTGAAGCTTTCTTT.

The chain employs TRBV5-1 and TRBJ1-2, with TRBD1 matching 8 bases. Germline V CDR1 and CDR2: SGHRS, YFSETQ. Losses at the gene ends were 4 bases for V and 8 bases for J; bases not matched to a gene: 7. The CDR3 extends over 13 amino acids. Here the CDR3 reads CASSPGQGPGYTF. In nucleotides, the CDR3 is TGCGCCAGCAGCCCCGGACAGGGCCCCGGCTACACCTTC.

This chain joins TRBV3-1 (or the pseudogene TRBV3-2) and TRBJ1-2; 7 positions match TRBD1. After removal of 2 bases from V and 4 bases from J, the junction contained 7 bases not matched to a gene. Germline CDR1 reads LGHDT; CDR2 reads YNNKEL (reference sequence). The CDR3 has 15 residues. The CDR3: CASSQPFGTAYGYTF. CDR3 nucleotide sequence: TGTGCCAGCAGCCAACCGTTCGGGACAGCCTATGGCTACACCTTC.

The chain has TRBV5-1 and TRBJ2-1, with TRBD1 identical over 10 bases. In germline, CDR1 is SGHRS, CDR2 YFSETQ. The CDR3 spans 16 residues. Unmatched junction bases numbered 3, after V lost 0 bases and J lost 3 bases. CDR3 nucleotide sequence: TGCGCCAGCAGCTTGGAGGGACAGGGGAACTACAATGAGCAGTTCTTC. It specifies CASSLEGQGNYNEQFF.

This clone was recorded a few times. The chain couples TRBV5-4 to TRBJ2-3, with 11 bases fitting TRBD1. The CDR3 spans 13 residues. V shed 7 bases and J 5 bases; nucleotides not matched to a gene: 3. Germline V gene sequence: CDR1 SGHNT, CDR2 YYREEE (reference sequence). CDR3 sequence (DNA): TGTGCCAGCGGGACAGGGGGTTTAGATACGCAGTATTTT. It codes for CASGTGGLDTQYF. The complete variable domain, with remaining parts taken from reference TRBV5-4 and TRBJ2-3, reads ETGVTQSPTHLIKTRGQQVTLRCSSQSGHNTVSWYQQALGQGPQFIFQYYREEENGRGNFPPRFSGLQFPNYSSELNVNALELDDSALYLCASGTGGLDTQYFGPGTRLTVL.

The rearrangement links TRBV4-1 to TRBJ1-1; 7 positions match TRBD1. CDR3 length: 16 residues. The junction had 10 bases not matched to a gene; V was cut back by 3 bases and J by 3 bases. Per the germline V gene, CDR1 is MGHRA and CDR2 is YSYEKL. The CDR3 nucleotides are TGCGCCAGCAGCCACCAGACAGGGCTCTACGACACTGAAGCTTTCTTT. Protein sequence: CASSHQTGLYDTEAFF.

The chain combines TRBV20-1 with TRBJ2-7; D call uncertain. V was cut by 6 bases and J by 2 bases, with 8 bases left in between. The CDR3 loop spans 11 amino acids. CDR1 is DFQATT, CDR2 SNEGSKA, per germline (reference sequence). The CDR3 nucleotides read TGCAGTGCACGCGCTCCCTACGAGCAGTACTTC. Protein: CSARAPYEQYF.

The rearrangement joins TRBV10-1 to TRBJ1-2; TRBD1 aligns across 8 bases. V lost 6 bases and J lost 8; bases outside the gene matches: 8. CDR1 and CDR2 (germline): WNHNN, SYGVQD (reference sequence). The CDR3 has 13 residues. In DNA form, the CDR3 reads TGCGCCAGCAGCGGCGGACAGGGCCAAGGCTACACCTTC. Its protein is CASSGGQGQGYTF.

This clone was seen a few times. The chain has TRBV7-8 and TRBJ1-6; 9 nucleotides align to TRBD1. Germline V gives CDR1 SGHVS, CDR2 FQNEAQ. After removal of 9 bases from V and 5 bases from J, the junction contained 2 bases not matched to a gene. The CDR3 loop spans 13 amino acids. This chain's CDR3 is CASGTGNNSPLHF. The DNA of the CDR3 is TGTGCCAGTGGGACAGGGAATAATTCACCCCTCCACTTT. Based on the CDR3 plus reference TRBV7-8 and TRBJ1-6, the full variable domain is GAGVSQSPRYKVAKRGQDVALRCDPISGHVSLFWYQQALGQGPEFLTYFQNEAQLDKSGLPSDRFFAERPEGSVSTLKIQRTQQEDSAVYLCASGTGNNSPLHFGNGTRLTVT.

In this sample, this clone turned up a few times. This chain links TRBV2 with TRBJ1-1; 9 nucleotides line up with TRBD1. The CDR3 is made up of 14 amino acids. Losses at the gene ends were 5 bases for V and 3 bases for J; bases not matched to a gene: 4. The V gene's germline CDR1 is SNHLY and CDR2 FYNNEI. CDR3 in amino acids: CASSKGTGHTEAFF. The CDR3 region has the DNA TGTGCCAGCAGTAAGGGGACAGGGCACACTGAAGCTTTCTTT.

This chain connects TRBV4-2 to TRBJ2-3; 9 bases agree with TRBD2. The CDR3 runs to 15 residues. V shed 3 bases and J 4 bases; nucleotides not matched to a gene: 5. Germline V gene sequence: CDR1 LGHNA, CDR2 YNFKEQ. Here the CDR3 reads CASSQPSGESDTQYF. As DNA, the CDR3 is TGTGCCAGCAGCCAGCCTAGCGGGGAATCAGATACGCAGTATTTT.

This clone was counted a few times. The rearrangement links TRBV6-5 to TRBJ1-2; the D gene is possibly TRBD1 (5 bases). CDR1 is MNHEY and CDR2 is SVGAGI in the germline V gene. The CDR3 is made up of 15 amino acids. Trimming cost V 2 bases and J 6 bases, with 16 bases left between them. The CDR3 DNA is TGTGCCAGCAGTTACGGGGCAGGGAGGGTGGATGGCTACACCTTC. Translation gives CASSYGAGRVDGYTF.

V is TRBV10-3 and J is TRBJ1-1; 9 positions match TRBD1. The CDR3 runs 15 residues. Germline CDR1 and CDR2: ENHRY and SYGVKD. Trimming took 3 bases from V and 3 from J; bases not matched to a gene: 5. CDR3 sequence (DNA): TGTGCCATCAGTGACTTGGGACAGGGTCACACTGAAGCTTTCTTT. Residues: CAISDLGQGHTEAFF.

The chain links TRBV7-6 to TRBJ2-7; the match to TRBD1 covers 8 bases. Germline-derived CDR1 and CDR2 are SGHVS and FNYEAQ. This CDR3 has 16 amino acids. J was trimmed by 6 bases and V by 2 bases; bases with no gene match: 12. CDR3 nucleotides: TGTGCCAGCAGCTTACCCCCACGAGGACAGGGTGCCGAGCAGTACTTC. Its translation is CASSLPPRGQGAEQYF.

This clone appeared a single time. The CDR3 region is CASSFTGGGTEAFF. CDR3 in DNA: TGCGCCAGCAGCTTTACAGGGGGCGGCACTGAAGCTTTCTTT. The rearrangement uses TRBV5-1 and TRBJ1-1; 9 positions agree with TRBD1. Unmatched junction bases numbered 3, after V lost 2 bases and J lost 4 bases. The CDR3 covers 14 residues. CDR1 is SGHRS, CDR2 YFSETQ, per germline.

The chain recombines TRBV19 with TRBJ1-1; 9 nucleotides match TRBD1. The CDR3 covers 12 residues. The germline V gene encodes CDR1 LNHDA and CDR2 SQIVND (reference sequence). The trim removed 4 bases at V and 11 bases at J, leaving 5 bases unmatched. The CDR3 DNA follows: TGTGCCAGTAGTACCGGACAGGGGATGGCTTTCTTT. Amino acids: CASSTGQGMAFF. Filled out from reference TRBV19 and TRBJ1-1, the complete variable domain reads DGGITQSPKYLFRKEGQNVTLSCEQNLNHDAMYWYRQDPGQGLRLIYYSQIVNDFQKGDIAEGYSVSREKKESFPLTVTSAQKNPTAFYLCASSTGQGMAFFGQGTRLTVV.

The V call is TRBV9, the J call TRBJ1-6, with D possibly TRBD1 on 6 matching bases. CDR3 length equals 13 residues. V was trimmed by 0 bases and J by 10 bases, leaving 8 bases between them. Germline CDR1 reads SGDLS; CDR2 reads YYNGEE. CDR3 coding DNA: TGTGCCAGCAGCGTAGGACAGGACTCACCCCTCCACTTT. Amino acids: CASSVGQDSPLHF.